The 5 T cell receptor beta chains below come from one sample, sequenced in a study of blood T cell repertoires in COVID-19. The repertoire was sequenced with immunoSEQ multiplex PCR; TCRdb's copy has only in-frame clones and lacks some. The sample holds 140,000 or so clones; about 87% are singletons and the top ten take 2.5%. Sequenced: peripheral blood. The receptors derive from a human donor with COVID-19, enrolled during active disease. The donor label of this sample is uncertain.

This sequence joins TRBV24-1 and TRBJ1-2, with no clear D. Germline CDR1 and CDR2: KGHDR and SFDVKD. The V end lost 6 bases, the J end lost 8 bases, and 6 bases lay between the germline ends. The CDR3 has 10 amino acids. In DNA, the CDR3 is TGTGCCACCAGTAAGCGCGGCTACACCTTC. Protein sequence: CATSKRGYTF.

The rearrangement links TRBV2 to TRBJ2-5, with TRBD2 matching 7 bases. Trimming at V came to 6 bases and at J to 3 bases, leaving 22 bases not matched to a gene. The CDR3 length is 19 residues. Per germline, CDR1 SNHLY and CDR2 FYNNEI. The DNA for the CDR3 is TGTGCCAGCAGCCTAGCGGCCCTTCCTTCGGGGCGGATCAAAGAGACCCAGTACTTC. Translation: CASSLAALPSGRIKETQYF.

The V and J genes are TRBV7-9 and TRBJ1-1; D may be TRBD1 (5 bases). CDR3 size: 13 residues. Trimming took off 0 bases at V and 9 bases at J, with 11 bases between the two ends. CDR1 SEHNR and CDR2 FQNEAQ come from the germline V gene (reference sequence). Written as DNA, the CDR3 is TGTGCCAGCAGCTTAGCAGGACAAGAAAAAGCTTTCTTT. Its protein product is CASSLAGQEKAFF.

This clone has just one count. The V gene is TRBV7-9, the J gene TRBJ1-4; 7 bases agree with TRBD1. With V trimmed by 5 bases and J by 3 bases, 6 bases remained unmatched. This CDR3 is built from 15 residues. Looked up from germline, CDR1 is SEHNR and CDR2 is FQNEAQ (reference sequence). DNA of the CDR3: TGTGCCAGCAGCACCCGGACAGGACCTAATGAAAAACTGTTTTTT. Translation: CASSTRTGPNEKLFF.

This clone was picked up one time. The chain joins TRBV3-1 (or the pseudogene TRBV3-2) to TRBJ1-2; 7 bases fit TRBD1. The CDR3 has 14 amino acids. The J segment lost 6 bases and the V segment lost 3 bases, leaving 7 bases of the junction unmatched. Germline CDR1 LGHDT, CDR2 YNNKEL (reference sequence). The CDR3 DNA reads as TGTGCCAGCAGCCATGACAGGGTCCCTAATGGCTACACCTTC. Its translation: CASSHDRVPNGYTF.